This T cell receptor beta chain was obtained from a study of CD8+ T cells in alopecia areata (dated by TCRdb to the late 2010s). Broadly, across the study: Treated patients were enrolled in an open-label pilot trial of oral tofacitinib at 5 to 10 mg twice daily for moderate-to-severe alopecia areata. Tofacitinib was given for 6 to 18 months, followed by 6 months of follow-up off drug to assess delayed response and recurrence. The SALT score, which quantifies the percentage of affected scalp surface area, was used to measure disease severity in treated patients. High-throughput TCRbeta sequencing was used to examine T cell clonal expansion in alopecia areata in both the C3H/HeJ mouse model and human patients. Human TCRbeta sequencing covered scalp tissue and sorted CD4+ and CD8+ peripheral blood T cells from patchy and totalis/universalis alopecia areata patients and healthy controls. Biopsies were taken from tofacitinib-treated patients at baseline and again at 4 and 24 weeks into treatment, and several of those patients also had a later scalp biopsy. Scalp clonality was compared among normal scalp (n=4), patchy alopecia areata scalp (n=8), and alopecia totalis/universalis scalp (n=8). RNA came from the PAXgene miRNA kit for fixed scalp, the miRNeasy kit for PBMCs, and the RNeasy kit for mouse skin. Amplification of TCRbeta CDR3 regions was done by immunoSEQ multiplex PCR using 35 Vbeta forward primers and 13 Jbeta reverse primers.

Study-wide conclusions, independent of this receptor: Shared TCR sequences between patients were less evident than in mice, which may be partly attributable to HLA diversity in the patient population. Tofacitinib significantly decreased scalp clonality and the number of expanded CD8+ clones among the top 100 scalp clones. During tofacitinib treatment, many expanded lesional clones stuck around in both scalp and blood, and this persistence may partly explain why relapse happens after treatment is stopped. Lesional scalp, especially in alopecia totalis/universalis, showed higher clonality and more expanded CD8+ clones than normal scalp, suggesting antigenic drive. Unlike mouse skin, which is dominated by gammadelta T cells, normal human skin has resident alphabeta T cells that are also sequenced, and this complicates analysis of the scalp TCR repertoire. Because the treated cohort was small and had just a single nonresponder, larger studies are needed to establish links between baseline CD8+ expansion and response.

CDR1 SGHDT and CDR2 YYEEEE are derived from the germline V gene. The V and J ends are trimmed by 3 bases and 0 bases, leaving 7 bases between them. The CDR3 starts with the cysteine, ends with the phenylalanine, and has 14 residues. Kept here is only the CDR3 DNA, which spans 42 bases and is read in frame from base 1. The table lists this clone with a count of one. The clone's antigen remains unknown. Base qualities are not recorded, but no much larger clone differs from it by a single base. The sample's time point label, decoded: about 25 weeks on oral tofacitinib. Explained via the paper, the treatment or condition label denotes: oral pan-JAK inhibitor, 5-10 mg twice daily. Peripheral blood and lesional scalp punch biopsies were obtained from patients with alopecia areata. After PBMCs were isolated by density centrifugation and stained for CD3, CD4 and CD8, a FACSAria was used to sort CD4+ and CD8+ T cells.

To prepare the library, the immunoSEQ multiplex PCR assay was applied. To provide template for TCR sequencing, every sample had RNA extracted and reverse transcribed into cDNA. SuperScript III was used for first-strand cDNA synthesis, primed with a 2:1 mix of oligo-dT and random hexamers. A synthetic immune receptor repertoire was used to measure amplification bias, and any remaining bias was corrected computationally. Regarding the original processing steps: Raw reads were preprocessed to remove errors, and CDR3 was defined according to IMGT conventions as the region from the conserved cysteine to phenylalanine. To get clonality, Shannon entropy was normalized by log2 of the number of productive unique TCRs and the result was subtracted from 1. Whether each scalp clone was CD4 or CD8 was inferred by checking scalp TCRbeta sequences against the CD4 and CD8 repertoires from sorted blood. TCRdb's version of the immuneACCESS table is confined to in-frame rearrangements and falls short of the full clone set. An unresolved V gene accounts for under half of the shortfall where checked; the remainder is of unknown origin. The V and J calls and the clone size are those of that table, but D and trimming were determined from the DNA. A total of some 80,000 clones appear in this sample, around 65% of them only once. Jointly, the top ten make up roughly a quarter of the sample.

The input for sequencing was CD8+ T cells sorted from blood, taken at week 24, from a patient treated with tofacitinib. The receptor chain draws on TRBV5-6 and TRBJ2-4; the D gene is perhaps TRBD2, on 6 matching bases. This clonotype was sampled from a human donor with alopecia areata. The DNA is TGTGCCAGCAGCTGGGGGGTAGCCAAAAACATTCAGTACTTC. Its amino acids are CASSWGVAKNIQYF.